What follows are 26 T cell receptor beta chains derived from one specimen sequenced in a study of T cell responses to AZD1222 COVID-19 vaccine. TCRdb's copy holds only in-frame clones and misses some; the assay was immunoSEQ multiplex PCR. Of tens of thousands of clones listed, 70% to 85% are singletons. Specimen: peripheral blood, collected on day 0 of AZD1222 vaccination. The receptors stem from an adult in good health.

This chain joins TRBV4-1 and TRBJ2-1; D remains ambiguous. The CDR3 is made up of 17 amino acids. Per the germline V gene, CDR1 is MGHRA and CDR2 is YSYEKL. V lost 1 base to trimming and J lost 5 bases, with 18 bases between them. The CDR3, as DNA: TGCGCCAGCAGCCAAGTCCTGCCGGTCTTACAACACAATGAGCAGTTCTTC. Protein: CASSQVLPVLQHNEQFF.

The chain combines TRBV6-2 or TRBV6-3 with TRBJ1-5; no clear D gene. The germline CDR1 and CDR2 sequences are MNHEY and SVGEGT. CDR3 length equals 15 residues. Trimming took 0 bases from V and 6 from J, leaving 12 bases between them. The DNA of the CDR3 is TGTGCCAGCAGTTACTCCTTGCAATACCTTCAGCCCCAGCATTTT. Amino acid sequence: CASSYSLQYLQPQHF.

This clone was picked up one time. J is TRBJ1-2 and V is TRBV5-1, with a weak D call TRBD1 (6 bases). V lost 2 bases and J lost 1, with 9 bases in between. This CDR3 spans 14 amino acids. Germline V gives CDR1 SGHRS, CDR2 YFSETQ. As DNA, the CDR3 is TGCGCCAGCAGCTTAGGACAGCATAACTATGGCTACACCTTC. Protein product: CASSLGQHNYGYTF.

The rearrangement joins TRBV2 to TRBJ2-3; 7 nucleotides match TRBD2. Germline loops: CDR1 SNHLY, CDR2 FYNNEI. The CDR3 has 15 residues. The J segment lost 4 bases and the V segment lost 2 bases, leaving 6 bases of the junction unmatched. The chain's CDR3 is CASSEMTSIADTQYF. CDR3 sequence (DNA): TGTGCCAGCAGTGAAATGACTAGCATTGCAGATACGCAGTATTTT. The variable domain in full, with the rest retrieved from reference TRBV2 and TRBJ2-3, is EPEVTQTPSHQVTQMGQEVILRCVPISNHLYFYWYRQILGQKVEFLVSFYNNEISEKSEIFDDQFSVERPDGSNFTLKIRSTKLEDSAMYFCASSEMTSIADTQYFGPGTRLTVL.

The chain is built from TRBV6-2 or TRBV6-3 and TRBJ1-5; perhaps TRBD1 as D (6 bases). The CDR3 is 17 residues long. Trimming took off 0 bases at V and 1 base at J, with 13 bases between the two ends. Germline V gives CDR1 MNHEY, CDR2 SVGEGT. The CDR3 DNA sequence: TGTGCCAGCAGTTACTCGAACACAGGGAACAGCAATCAGCCCCAGCATTTT. Translation: CASSYSNTGNSNQPQHF.

The rearrangement joins TRBV7-8 to TRBJ2-1, with D perhaps matching TRBD2 (6 bases). Looked up from germline, CDR1 is SGHVS and CDR2 is FQNEAQ. V was pared by 10 bases and J by 8 bases, with 27 bases between. CDR3 length: 16 amino acids. CDR3 in amino acids: CATIPGRLASRDEQFF. CDR3 coding DNA: TGTGCCACCATCCCAGGGCGGCTAGCGAGTAGAGATGAGCAGTTCTTC.

This clone was counted between two and nine times. The gene calls are TRBV28 and TRBJ1-1; D remains unclear. The germline V gene has CDR1 MDHEN and CDR2 SYDVKM. The V end was cut by 5 bases, the J end by 5 bases, with 9 bases between. This CDR3 comprises 12 residues. Here the CDR3 DNA reads TGTGCCAGCAGTCTAACACGGACTGAAGCTTTCTTT. As protein: CASSLTRTEAFF.

The genes are TRBV9 and TRBJ1-1; D might be TRBD1 (6 bases). Per the germline V gene, CDR1 is SGDLS and CDR2 is YYNGEE. V was pared by 3 bases and J by 4 bases, with 13 bases between. The CDR3 consists of 14 residues. This CDR3 reads CASSAGEGRTEAFF. The CDR3 region has the DNA TGTGCCAGCAGCGCAGGGGAAGGTCGCACTGAAGCTTTCTTT. The whole variable domain, remainder taken from reference TRBV9 and TRBJ1-1, is DSGVTQTPKHLITATGQRVTLRCSPRSGDLSVYWYQQSLDQGLQFLIQYYNGEERAKGNILERFSAQQFPDLHSELNLSSLELGDSALYFCASSAGEGRTEAFFGQGTRLTVV.

As for this clone: This same CDR3 is encoded by further DNA sequences in the sample. This chain links TRBV5-4 with TRBJ2-1, with TRBD2 as a possible D gene (6 bases). V lost 2 bases and J lost 1, with 10 bases in between. Germline V gives CDR1 SGHNT, CDR2 YYREEE (reference sequence). The CDR3 is made up of 15 amino acids. CDR3 protein: CASSLGSGSYNEQFF. The CDR3 coding sequence is TGTGCCAGCAGCTTAGGTAGCGGTTCCTACAATGAGCAGTTCTTC.

This chain joins TRBV5-1 and TRBJ2-7; D is perhaps TRBD1 (5 bases). CDR1 and CDR2 from the germline V gene are SGHRS and YFSETQ. This CDR3 comprises 15 residues. V was cut by 1 base and J by 3 bases, with 14 bases left in between. For the CDR3, the DNA is TGCGCCAGCAGCTTGAACCCCTCAGGGAACTACGAGCAGTACTTC. This translates into CASSLNPSGNYEQYF.

V is TRBV5-5 and J is TRBJ1-4; D gene unclear. Germline loops: CDR1 SGHKS, CDR2 YYEKEE (reference sequence). The CDR3 length is 15 residues. Trimming took off 2 bases at V and 5 bases at J, with 13 bases between the two ends. As DNA, the CDR3 is TGTGCCAGCAGCTTTAAGGGCAGCAAAAATGAAAAACTGTTTTTT. As protein: CASSFKGSKNEKLFF.

The chain carries TRBV7-9 and TRBJ2-3; D is possibly TRBD2 (6 bases). This CDR3 contains 15 residues. V lost 5 bases, J lost 0 bases, and 12 bases lay in between. Germline V gene lookup returns CDR1 SEHNR and CDR2 FQNEAQ (reference sequence). The chain's CDR3 is CASSPRDGSTDTQYF. CDR3 nucleotides: TGTGCCAGCAGCCCGCGGGATGGGAGCACAGATACGCAGTATTTT.

The rearrangement joins TRBV7-9 to TRBJ2-7, with TRBD1 identical over 11 bases. The CDR3 consists of 15 residues. Germline CDR1 reads SEHNR; CDR2 reads FQNEAQ (reference sequence). The V and J ends lost 5 bases and 0 bases, in that order; junction bases with no gene match: 3. The CDR3 nucleotides are TGTGCCAGCAGCCTCGGGACAGGGGGCTCCTACGAGCAGTACTTC. This sequence encodes CASSLGTGGSYEQYF.

The chain combines TRBV7-8 with TRBJ1-4; TRBD1 aligns across 10 bases. V lost 5 bases, J lost 10 bases, and 10 bases stayed unmatched. Germline V gene sequence: CDR1 SGHVS, CDR2 FQNEAQ. The length of the CDR3 is 15 residues. CDR3 sequence (DNA): TGTGCCAGCAGCCCCGACGGGACAGGGGATGGAAAACTGTTTTTT. It encodes CASSPDGTGDGKLFF. Full variable domain (missing parts from reference TRBV7-8 and TRBJ1-4): GAGVSQSPRYKVAKRGQDVALRCDPISGHVSLFWYQQALGQGPEFLTYFQNEAQLDKSGLPSDRFFAERPEGSVSTLKIQRTQQEDSAVYLCASSPDGTGDGKLFFGSGTQLSVL.

The chain recombines TRBV3-1 (or the pseudogene TRBV3-2) with TRBJ1-2, with D possibly being TRBD1 (5 bases). CDR1 is LGHDT and CDR2 is YNNKEL in the germline V gene (reference sequence). The CDR3 is 15 amino acids. Deletions cut 4 bases from V and 2 bases from J, with 14 bases between. The CDR3 protein is CASSPPGQLNYGYTF. The CDR3 DNA reads TGTGCCAGCAGCCCTCCAGGGCAGTTAAACTATGGCTACACCTTC.

This clone was recorded a few times. This chain connects TRBV6-2 or TRBV6-3 to TRBJ1-5; 9 bases align to TRBD1. The germline V gene encodes CDR1 MNHEY and CDR2 SVGEGT. The J segment lost 4 bases and the V segment lost 7 bases, leaving 8 bases of the junction unmatched. The CDR3 covers 15 residues. The CDR3 DNA reads as TGTGCCAGCACCCCATGGGACAGGGTAAATCAGCCCCAGCATTTT. As protein: CASTPWDRVNQPQHF.

CDR3 in DNA: TGTGCCAGCAGCCAATCACAGACTAGCGGGACCTACAATGAGCAGTTCTTC. Its protein product is CASSQSQTSGTYNEQFF. J is TRBJ2-1 and V is TRBV16, with 11 positions matching TRBD2. The CDR3 length is 17 residues. CDR1 and CDR2 (germline): KGHSY, FQNENV. Trimming at V came to 0 bases and at J to 2 bases, leaving 3 bases not matched to a gene.

The V call is TRBV5-1, the J call TRBJ2-7, with a tentative D call TRBD2 (5 bases). V lost 6 bases to trimming and J lost 6 bases, with 16 bases between them. The CDR3 is made up of 13 amino acids. CDR1 SGHRS and CDR2 YFSETQ come from the germline V gene. The CDR3 DNA reads as TGCGCCAGCACCTTCCGAGGGCAGCTCGAGCAGTACGTC. Translating gives CASTFRGQLEQYV.

The V and J genes are TRBV21-1 and TRBJ2-6; the D call of TRBD2 is as the table states it, not checked on the DNA. TRBV21-1 is reported as a pseudogene. The CDR3 runs to 16 residues. In DNA, the CDR3 is TGTGCCAGCAGCAAAGGTGGAGAGTCTGGGGCCAACGTCCTGACTTTC. Protein: CASSKGGESGANVLTF.

The chain is built from TRBV9 and TRBJ2-5; D gene unclear. The germline CDR1 and CDR2 sequences are SGDLS and YYNGEE. Trimming removed 4 bases from V and 6 bases from J, with 7 bases in between. The length of the CDR3 is 11 residues. The CDR3 bases are TGTGCCAGCAGCTCTGGAAAGACCCAGTACTTC. This gives the protein CASSSGKTQYF.

This chain joins TRBV3-1 (or the pseudogene TRBV3-2) and TRBJ1-1; tentatively, D is TRBD1 (5 bases). Trimming took 2 bases from V and 1 from J, leaving 14 bases between them. Per the germline V gene, CDR1 is LGHDT and CDR2 is YNNKEL (reference sequence). The CDR3 runs to 16 residues. The chain's CDR3 is CASSQSSNGGNTEAFF. The DNA for the CDR3 is TGTGCCAGCAGCCAATCCAGCAATGGGGGGAACACTGAAGCTTTCTTT.

V and J are TRBV9 and TRBJ2-1, with D perhaps matching TRBD2 (5 bases). V gave up 4 bases and J gave up 7 bases, with 21 bases separating them. From germline, CDR1 is SGDLS and CDR2 YYNGEE. CDR3 length equals 16 residues. This CDR3 is CASSPHSGWVKNEQFF. CDR3 bases: TGTGCCAGCAGCCCGCACTCGGGGTGGGTTAAGAATGAGCAGTTCTTC.

V is TRBV6-5 and J is TRBJ1-1, with a tentative D call TRBD1 (6 bases). The germline CDR1 and CDR2 sequences are MNHEY and SVGAGI. V lost 5 bases to trimming and J lost 0 bases, with 13 bases between them. The length of the CDR3 is 15 residues. This chain's CDR3 is CASSQGKPMNTEAFF. For the CDR3, the DNA is TGTGCCAGCAGTCAGGGGAAGCCGATGAACACTGAAGCTTTCTTT.

The rearrangement uses TRBV11-3 and TRBJ2-1; no clear D. CDR1 and CDR2 from the germline V gene are SGHNT and YENEEA. The V end lost 3 bases, the J end lost 9 bases, and 12 bases lay between the germline ends. This CDR3 is 13 amino acids long. The CDR3 loop reads CASSFLPGAEQFF. The CDR3 bases are TGTGCCAGCAGCTTCCTTCCGGGTGCTGAGCAGTTCTTC.

This sequence joins TRBV10-3 and TRBJ1-1, with D unclear. The V end was cut by 6 bases, the J end by 8 bases, with 16 bases between. The length of the CDR3 is 13 residues. Germline lookup yields CDR1 ENHRY and CDR2 SYGVKD. CDR3 amino acids: CAISEVGSDEAFF. The CDR3 DNA reads TGTGCCATCAGCGAGGTCGGGAGCGACGAAGCTTTCTTT.

This chain uses TRBV19 with TRBJ1-5; D gene unclear. There are 15 residues in the CDR3. V lost 2 bases and J lost 2, with 10 bases in between. The germline V gene has CDR1 LNHDA and CDR2 SQIVND (reference sequence). CDR3 sequence reads: CASSISEFGNQPQHF. The CDR3 coding sequence is TGTGCCAGTAGTATATCAGAATTTGGCAATCAGCCCCAGCATTTT.